This TCR beta chain was observed in a study of PD-1 blockade in classical Hodgkin lymphoma. Findings and caveats of the study: With respect to the repertoire differences, their causes, possibly disease activity or prior therapy, remain undefined.

Comments on this clone: Its cognate antigen is unknown.

This table comes from immunoSEQ multiplex PCR, and its TCRdb copy is limited to in-frame clones, with some not included. This sample has about 30,000 clones, with around 94% found just once. The CDR3 extends over 13 amino acids. The germline V and J ends were trimmed by 4 bases and 2 bases, with 4 bases remaining between them. Germline loops: CDR1 SGHNT, CDR2 YYREEE (reference sequence). Time point in this sample: newly diagnosed, previously untreated cHL patient sample. The chain links TRBV5-4 to TRBJ2-6; the D is unclear. The specimen sequenced was peripheral blood mononuclear cells (PBMCs). This TCR came from a human donor with classical Hodgkin lymphoma. CDR3 nucleotides: TGTGCCAGCAGCCAGGCTGGGGCCAACGTCCTGACTTTC. Its translation is CASSQAGANVLTF.